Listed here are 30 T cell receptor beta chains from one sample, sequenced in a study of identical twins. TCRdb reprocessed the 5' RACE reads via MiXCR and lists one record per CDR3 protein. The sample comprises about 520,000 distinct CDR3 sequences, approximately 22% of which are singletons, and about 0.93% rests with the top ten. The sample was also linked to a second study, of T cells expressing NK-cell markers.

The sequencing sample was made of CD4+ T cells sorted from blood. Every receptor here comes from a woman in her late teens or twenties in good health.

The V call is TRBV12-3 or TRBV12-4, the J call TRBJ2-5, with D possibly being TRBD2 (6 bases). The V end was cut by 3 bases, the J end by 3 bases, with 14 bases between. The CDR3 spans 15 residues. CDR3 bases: TGTGCCAGCAGTTTGTCCGGGACTGAAGAAGAGACCCAGTACTTC. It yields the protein CASSLSGTEEETQYF.

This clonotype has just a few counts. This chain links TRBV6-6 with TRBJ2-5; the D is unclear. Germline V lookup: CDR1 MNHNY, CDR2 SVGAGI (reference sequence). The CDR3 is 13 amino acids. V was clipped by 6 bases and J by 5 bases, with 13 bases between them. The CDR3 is CASRASGPETQYF. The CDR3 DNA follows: TGTGCCAGCAGAGCCTCAGGCCCCGAGACCCAGTACTTC.

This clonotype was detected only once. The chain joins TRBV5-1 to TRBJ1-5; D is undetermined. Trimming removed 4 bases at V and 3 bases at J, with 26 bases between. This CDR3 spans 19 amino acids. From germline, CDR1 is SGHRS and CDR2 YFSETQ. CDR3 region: CASSRPVFTQAGYNQPQHF. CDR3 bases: TGCGCCAGCAGCCGGCCAGTCTTCACCCAGGCGGGGTACAATCAGCCCCAGCATTTT.

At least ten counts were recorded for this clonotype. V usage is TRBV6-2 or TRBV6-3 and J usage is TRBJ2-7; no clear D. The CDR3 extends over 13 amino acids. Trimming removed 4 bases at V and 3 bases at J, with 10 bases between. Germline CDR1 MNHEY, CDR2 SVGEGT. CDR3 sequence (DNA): TGTGCCAGCAGTTCTCCGCACAGCTACGAGCAGTACTTC. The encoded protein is CASSSPHSYEQYF.

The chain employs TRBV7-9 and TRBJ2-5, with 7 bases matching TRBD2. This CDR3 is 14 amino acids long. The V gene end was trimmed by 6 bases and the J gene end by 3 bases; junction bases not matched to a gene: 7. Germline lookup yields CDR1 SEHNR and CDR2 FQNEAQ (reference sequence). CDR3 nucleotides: TGTGCCAGCAGTAGAAACCGGGAGGAAGAGACCCAGTACTTC. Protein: CASSRNREEETQYF. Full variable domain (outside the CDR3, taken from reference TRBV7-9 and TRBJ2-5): DTGVSQNPRHKITKRGQNVTFRCDPISEHNRLYWYRQTLGQGPEFLTYFQNEAQLEKSRLLSDRFSAERPKGSFSTLEIQRTEQGDSAMYLCASSRNREEETQYFGPGTRLLVL.

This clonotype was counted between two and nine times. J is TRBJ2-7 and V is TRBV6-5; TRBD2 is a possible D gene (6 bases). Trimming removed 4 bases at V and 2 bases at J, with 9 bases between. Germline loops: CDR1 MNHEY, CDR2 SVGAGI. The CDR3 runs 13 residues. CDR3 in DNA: TGTGCCAGCAGTTGGGGCGGGACCTACGAGCAGTACTTC. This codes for CASSWGGTYEQYF.

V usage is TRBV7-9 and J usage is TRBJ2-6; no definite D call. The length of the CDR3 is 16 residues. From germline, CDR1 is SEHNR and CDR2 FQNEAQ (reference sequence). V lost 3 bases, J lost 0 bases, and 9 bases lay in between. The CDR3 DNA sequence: TGTGCCAGCAGCTTTGAACCAGGCTCTGGGGCCAACGTCCTGACTTTC. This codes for CASSFEPGSGANVLTF. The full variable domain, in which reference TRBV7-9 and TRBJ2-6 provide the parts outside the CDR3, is DTGVSQNPRHKITKRGQNVTFRCDPISEHNRLYWYRQTLGQGPEFLTYFQNEAQLEKSRLLSDRFSAERPKGSFSTLEIQRTEQGDSAMYLCASSFEPGSGANVLTFGAGSRLTVL.

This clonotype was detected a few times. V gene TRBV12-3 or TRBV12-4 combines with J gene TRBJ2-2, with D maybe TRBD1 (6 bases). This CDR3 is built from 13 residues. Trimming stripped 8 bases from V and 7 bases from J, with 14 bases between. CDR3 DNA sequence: TGTGCCAGCCGGGTCACAGGGTTCGGGGAGCTGTTTTTT. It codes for CASRVTGFGELFF.

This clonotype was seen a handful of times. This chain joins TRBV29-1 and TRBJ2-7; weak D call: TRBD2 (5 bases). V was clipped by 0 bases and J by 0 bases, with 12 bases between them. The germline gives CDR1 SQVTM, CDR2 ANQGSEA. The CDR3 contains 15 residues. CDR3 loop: CSVEDRAEGSYEQYF. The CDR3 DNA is TGCAGCGTTGAAGATCGGGCTGAGGGCTCCTACGAGCAGTACTTC.

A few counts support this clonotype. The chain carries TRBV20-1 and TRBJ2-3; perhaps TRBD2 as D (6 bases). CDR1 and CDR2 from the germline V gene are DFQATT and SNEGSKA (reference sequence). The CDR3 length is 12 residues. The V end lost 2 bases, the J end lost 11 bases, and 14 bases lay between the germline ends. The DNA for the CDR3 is TGCAGTGCTAGACAACCGGGACTCGGGCAGTATTTT. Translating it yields CSARQPGLGQYF.

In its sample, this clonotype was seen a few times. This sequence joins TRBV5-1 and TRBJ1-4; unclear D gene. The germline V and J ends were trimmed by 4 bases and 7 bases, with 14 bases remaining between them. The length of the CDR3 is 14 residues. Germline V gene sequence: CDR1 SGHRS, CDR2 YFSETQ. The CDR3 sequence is CASSQEGLTEKLFF. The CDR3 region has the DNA TGCGCCAGCAGCCAGGAGGGTCTAACTGAAAAACTGTTTTTT.

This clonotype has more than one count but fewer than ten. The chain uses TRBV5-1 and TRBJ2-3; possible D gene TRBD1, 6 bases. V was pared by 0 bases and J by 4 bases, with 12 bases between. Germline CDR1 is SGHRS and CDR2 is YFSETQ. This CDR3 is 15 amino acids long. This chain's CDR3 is CASSLGSGTSDTQYF. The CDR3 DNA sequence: TGCGCCAGCAGCTTGGGGTCAGGGACATCAGATACGCAGTATTTT.

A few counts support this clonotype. The CDR3 DNA is TGTGCCATCGGATCAAGCCCCTACGAGCAGTACTTC. Amino acids: CAIGSSPYEQYF. The rearrangement links TRBV10-3 to TRBJ2-7; D gene uncertain. Per the germline V gene, CDR1 is ENHRY and CDR2 is SYGVKD. This CDR3 region has 12 residues. The V and J ends lost 8 bases and 2 bases respectively, with 10 bases between them.

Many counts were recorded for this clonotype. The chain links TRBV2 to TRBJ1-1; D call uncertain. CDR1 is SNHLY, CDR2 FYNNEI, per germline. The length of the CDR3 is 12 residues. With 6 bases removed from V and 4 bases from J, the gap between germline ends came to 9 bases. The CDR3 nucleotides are TGTGCCAGCAGGCCCTGGGGCACTGAAGCTTTCTTT. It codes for CASRPWGTEAFF.

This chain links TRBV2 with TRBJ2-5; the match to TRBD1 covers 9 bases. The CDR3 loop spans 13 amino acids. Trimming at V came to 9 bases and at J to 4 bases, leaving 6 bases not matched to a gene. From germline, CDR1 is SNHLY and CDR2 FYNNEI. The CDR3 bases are TGTGCCAGTTCGGACAGGGGAAGAGAGACCCAGTACTTC. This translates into CASSDRGRETQYF.

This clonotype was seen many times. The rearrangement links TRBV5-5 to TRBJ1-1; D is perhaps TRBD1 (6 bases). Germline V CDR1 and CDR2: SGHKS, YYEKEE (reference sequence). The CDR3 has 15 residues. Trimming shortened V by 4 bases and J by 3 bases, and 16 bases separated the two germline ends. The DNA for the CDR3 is TGTGCCAGCAGCATGATACAGGGAGTCGACACTGAAGCTTTCTTT. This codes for CASSMIQGVDTEAFF.

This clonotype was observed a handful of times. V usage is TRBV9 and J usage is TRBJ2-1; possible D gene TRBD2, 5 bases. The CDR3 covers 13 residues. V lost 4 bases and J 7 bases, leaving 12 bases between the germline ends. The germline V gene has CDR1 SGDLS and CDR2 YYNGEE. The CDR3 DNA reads TGTGCCAGCAGCACCACATCGGGGAATGAGCAGTTCTTC. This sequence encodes CASSTTSGNEQFF.

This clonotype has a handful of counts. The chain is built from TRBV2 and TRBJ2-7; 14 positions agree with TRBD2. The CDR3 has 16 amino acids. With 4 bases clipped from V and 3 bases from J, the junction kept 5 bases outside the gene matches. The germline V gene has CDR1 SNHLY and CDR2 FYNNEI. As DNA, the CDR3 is TGTGCCAGCAGTGGGGGGACTAGCGGGAGTTTCTACGAGCAGTACTTC. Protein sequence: CASSGGTSGSFYEQYF.

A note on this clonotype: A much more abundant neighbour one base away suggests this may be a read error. CDR3 in amino acids: CASSYHYEQYF. CDR3 nucleotides: TGTGCCAGCAGCTACCACTACGAGCAGTACTTC. This chain uses TRBV5-5 with TRBJ2-7; D call uncertain. Germline lookup yields CDR1 SGHKS and CDR2 YYEKEE (reference sequence). Trimming shortened V by 3 bases and J by 3 bases, and 4 bases separated the two germline ends. The CDR3 loop spans 11 amino acids.

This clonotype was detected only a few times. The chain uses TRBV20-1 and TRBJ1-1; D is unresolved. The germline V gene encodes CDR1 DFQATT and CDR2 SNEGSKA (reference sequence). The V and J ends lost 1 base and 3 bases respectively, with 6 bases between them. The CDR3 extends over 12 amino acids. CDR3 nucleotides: TGCAGTGCTAGAGCTTTGTACACTGAAGCTTTCTTT. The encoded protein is CSARALYTEAFF.

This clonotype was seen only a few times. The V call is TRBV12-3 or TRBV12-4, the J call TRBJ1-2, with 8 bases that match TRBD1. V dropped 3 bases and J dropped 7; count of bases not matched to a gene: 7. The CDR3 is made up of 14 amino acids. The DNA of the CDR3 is TGTGCCAGCAGTTTCATCCAGGGGGCGCGTGGCTACACCTTC. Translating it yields CASSFIQGARGYTF.

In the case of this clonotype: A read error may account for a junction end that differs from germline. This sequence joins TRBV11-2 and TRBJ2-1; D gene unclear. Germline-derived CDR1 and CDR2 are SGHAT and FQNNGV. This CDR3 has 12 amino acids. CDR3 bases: TGTGCCAGCAGCTTAGTAGGAGCCCTCCCGGTCTTC. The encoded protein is CASSLVGALPVF.

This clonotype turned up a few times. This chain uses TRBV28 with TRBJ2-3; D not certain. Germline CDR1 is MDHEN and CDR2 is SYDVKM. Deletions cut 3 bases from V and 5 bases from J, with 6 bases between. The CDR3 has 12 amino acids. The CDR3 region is CASSFALDTQYF. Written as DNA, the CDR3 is TGTGCCAGCAGTTTCGCACTAGATACGCAGTATTTT.

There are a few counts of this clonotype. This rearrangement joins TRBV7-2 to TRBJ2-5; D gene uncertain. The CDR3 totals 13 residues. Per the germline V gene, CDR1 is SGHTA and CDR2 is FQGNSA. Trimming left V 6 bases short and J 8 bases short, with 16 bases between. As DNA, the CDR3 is TGTGCCAGCAGTCAATCGAGGCCTGGTACCCAGTACTTC. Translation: CASSQSRPGTQYF.

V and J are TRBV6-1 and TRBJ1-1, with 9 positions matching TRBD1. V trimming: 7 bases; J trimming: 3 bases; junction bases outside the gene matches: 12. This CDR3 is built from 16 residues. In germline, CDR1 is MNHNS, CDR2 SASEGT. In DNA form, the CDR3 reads TGTGCCAGCAAGACGCCGGGACAGGGTGGGGACACTGAAGCTTTCTTT. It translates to CASKTPGQGGDTEAFF.

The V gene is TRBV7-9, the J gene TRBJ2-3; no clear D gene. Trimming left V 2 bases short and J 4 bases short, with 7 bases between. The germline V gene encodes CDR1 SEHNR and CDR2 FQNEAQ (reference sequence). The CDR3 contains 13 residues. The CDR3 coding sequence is TGTGCCAGCAGCTTACCGGCACCAGATACGCAGTATTTT. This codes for CASSLPAPDTQYF.

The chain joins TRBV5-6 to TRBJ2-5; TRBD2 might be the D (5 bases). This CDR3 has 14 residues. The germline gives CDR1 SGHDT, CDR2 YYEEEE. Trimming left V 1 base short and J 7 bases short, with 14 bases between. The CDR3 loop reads CASSLSRDLATQYF. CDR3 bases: TGTGCCAGCAGCTTGTCGAGGGATTTGGCGACCCAGTACTTC.

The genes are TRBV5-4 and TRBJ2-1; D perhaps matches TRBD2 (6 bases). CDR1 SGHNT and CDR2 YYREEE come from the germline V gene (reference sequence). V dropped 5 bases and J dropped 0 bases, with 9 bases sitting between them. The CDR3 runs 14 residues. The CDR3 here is CASRLANSYNEQFF. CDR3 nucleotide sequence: TGTGCCAGCAGGCTAGCGAACTCCTACAATGAGCAGTTCTTC. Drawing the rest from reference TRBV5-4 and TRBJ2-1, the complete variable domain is ETGVTQSPTHLIKTRGQQVTLRCSSQSGHNTVSWYQQALGQGPQFIFQYYREEENGRGNFPPRFSGLQFPNYSSELNVNALELDDSALYLCASRLANSYNEQFFGPGTRLTVL.

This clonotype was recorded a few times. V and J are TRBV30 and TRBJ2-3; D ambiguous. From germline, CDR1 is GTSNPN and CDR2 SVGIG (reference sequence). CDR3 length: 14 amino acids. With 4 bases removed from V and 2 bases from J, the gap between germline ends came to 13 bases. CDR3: CAWIGLSNTDTQYF. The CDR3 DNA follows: TGTGCCTGGATCGGGCTGTCGAACACAGATACGCAGTATTTT.

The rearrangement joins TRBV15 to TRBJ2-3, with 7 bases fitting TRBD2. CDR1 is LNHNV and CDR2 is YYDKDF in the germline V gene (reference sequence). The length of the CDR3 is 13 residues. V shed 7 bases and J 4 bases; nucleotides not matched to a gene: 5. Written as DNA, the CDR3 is TGTGCCACCACTCCTGGGAGGGCAGATACGCAGTATTTT. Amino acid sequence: CATTPGRADTQYF.